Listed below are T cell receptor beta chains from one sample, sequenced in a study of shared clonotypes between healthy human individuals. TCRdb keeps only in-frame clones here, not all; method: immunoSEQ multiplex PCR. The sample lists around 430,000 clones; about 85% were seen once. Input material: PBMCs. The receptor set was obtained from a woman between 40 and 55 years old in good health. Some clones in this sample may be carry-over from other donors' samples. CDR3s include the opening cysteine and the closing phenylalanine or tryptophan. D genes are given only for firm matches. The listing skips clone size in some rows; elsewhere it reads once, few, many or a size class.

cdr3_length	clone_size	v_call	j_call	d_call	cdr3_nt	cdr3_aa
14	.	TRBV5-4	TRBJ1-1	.	TGTGCCAGCAGCCTAAACCCTAGGGTTCTCGGAGCTTTCTTT	CASSLNPRVLGAFF
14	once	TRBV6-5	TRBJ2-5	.	TGTGCCAGCAGTCAACAGGGAAACCAAGAGACCCAGTACTTC	CASSQQGNQETQYF
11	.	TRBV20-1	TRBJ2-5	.	TGCAGTGCTCCAGACAAAGAGACCCAGTACTTC	CSAPDKETQYF
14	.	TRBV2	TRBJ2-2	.	TGTGCCAGCAGTGGACGGGTGGGTCCCGGGGAGCTGTTTTTT	CASSGRVGPGELFF
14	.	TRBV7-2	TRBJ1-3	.	TGTGCCAGCAGCTCGGCCCTCTCTGGAAACACCATATATTTT	CASSSALSGNTIYF
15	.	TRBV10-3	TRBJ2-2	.	TGTGCCATCAGTGAAGTCCAGGAGAACACCGGGGAGCTGTTTTTT	CAISEVQENTGELFF
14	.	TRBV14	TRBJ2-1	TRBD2	TGTGCCAGCAGCCAGGTGGGGGGGTACAATGAGCAGTTCTTC	CASSQVGGYNEQFF
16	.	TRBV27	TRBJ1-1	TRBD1	TGTGCCAGCAGTTCCCGGCCACAGGGGATGAACACTGAAGCTTTCTTT	CASSSRPQGMNTEAFF
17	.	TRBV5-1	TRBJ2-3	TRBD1	TGCGCCAGCAGCCCCGCCCCTAACCGGGACAGAACAGATCCGCAGTATTTT	CASSPAPNRDRTDPQYF
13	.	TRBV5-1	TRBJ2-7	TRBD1	TGCGCCAGCAGCCTATACAGGGGCTACGAGCAGTACTTC	CASSLYRGYEQYF
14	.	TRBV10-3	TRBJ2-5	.	TGTGCCATCAGTGAAGGGGGATGGATGGAGACCCAGTACTTC	CAISEGGWMETQYF
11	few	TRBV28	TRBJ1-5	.	TGTGCCAGCAGTGGCAATCAGCCCCAGCATTTT	CASSGNQPQHF
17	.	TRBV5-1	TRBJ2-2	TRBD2	TGCGCCAGCAGCTTGGGGACTAGCGGGAGGTCATCCGGGGAGCTGTTTTTT	CASSLGTSGRSSGELFF
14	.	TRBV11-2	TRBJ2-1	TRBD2	TGTGCCAGCAGTCCGACTAGCGGATACAATGAGCAGTTCTTC	CASSPTSGYNEQFF
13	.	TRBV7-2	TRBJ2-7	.	TGTGCCAGCAGCTTAGTTTCCGCTACGGAGCAGTACTTC	CASSLVSATEQYF
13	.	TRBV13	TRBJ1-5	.	TGTGCCAGCAGCTTAGGCCTGGGGCAGCCCCAGCATTTT	CASSLGLGQPQHF
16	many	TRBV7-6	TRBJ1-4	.	TGTGCCAGCAGCTTAGCAGTGACAGGCCCAACTGAAAAACTGTTTTTT	CASSLAVTGPTEKLFF